This T cell receptor (beta chain) was identified during a study of T cells after posttransplantation cyclophosphamide. Repertoires were generated with immunoSEQ multiplex PCR, while TCRdb's copy carries only in-frame clones and drops some. The sample includes tens of thousands of clones, just over 85% of them seen just once. The CDR3 consists of 13 residues. CDR1 is ENHRY, CDR2 SYGVKD, per germline. With V trimmed by 11 bases and J by 5 bases, 9 bases remained unmatched. The rearrangement joins TRBV10-3 to TRBJ2-5; the match to TRBD1 covers 9 bases. The TCR comes from a man aged 50 to 59. Material: PBMCs. CDR3 region: CASQGAYGETQYF. CDR3 DNA: TGTGCCTCACAGGGGGCGTATGGGGAGACCCAGTACTTC.